One and the same sample provided the 13 T cell receptor beta chains below, sequenced in a study of graft-versus-host responses after intestinal transplantation. This table comes from immunoSEQ multiplex PCR, and its TCRdb copy is limited to in-frame clones, with some not included. Of 100,000 or so clones in the sample, about 93% were seen once. These receptors have no identified antigens. The material was unstimulated CD4+ T cells sorted from spleen or lymph node cells, obtained before intestinal transplant. These receptors were obtained from a human donor who received an intestinal transplant.

The chain carries TRBV19 and TRBJ1-6, with D possibly TRBD1 on 5 matching bases. From germline, CDR1 is LNHDA and CDR2 SQIVND (reference sequence). There are 17 residues in the CDR3. The germline V and J ends were trimmed by 1 base and 0 bases, with 10 bases remaining between them. This chain's CDR3 is CASSIGQPSSYNSPLHF. CDR3 coding DNA: TGTGCCAGTAGTATAGGACAGCCGAGCTCCTATAATTCACCCCTCCACTTT.

This chain connects TRBV6-6 to TRBJ2-5; 10 bases are a match to TRBD2. Germline trimming cut 10 bases from V and 1 base from J; bases unmatched to any gene: 9. The CDR3 has 15 amino acids. Looked up from germline, CDR1 is MNHNY and CDR2 is SVGAGI (reference sequence). The DNA for the CDR3 is TGTGCCACCTGGGATAGCGGGGGGATCCAAGAGACCCAGTACTTC. Translating it yields CATWDSGGIQETQYF.

V gene TRBV4-3 combines with J gene TRBJ1-2, with TRBD1 identical over 7 bases. Germline V gene sequence: CDR1 LGHNA, CDR2 YSLEER. Trimming cost V 4 bases and J 4 bases; bases outside gene matches: 9. The CDR3 length is 15 residues. The CDR3: CASSPGTARRYGYTF. The CDR3 DNA follows: TGCGCCAGCAGCCCAGGGACAGCGAGACGCTATGGCTACACCTTC.

This clone was detected a few times. The J gene is TRBJ2-7, the V gene TRBV2, with 7 positions matching TRBD1. V lost 2 bases, J lost 2 bases, and 6 bases stayed unmatched. CDR1 SNHLY and CDR2 FYNNEI come from the germline V gene. CDR3 length: 15 amino acids. CDR3 residues: CASSESSGGAYEQYF. The CDR3 DNA reads as TGTGCCAGCAGTGAATCATCAGGGGGAGCCTACGAGCAGTACTTC. The variable domain in full, with the rest retrieved from reference TRBV2 and TRBJ2-7, is EPEVTQTPSHQVTQMGQEVILRCVPISNHLYFYWYRQILGQKVEFLVSFYNNEISEKSEIFDDQFSVERPDGSNFTLKIRSTKLEDSAMYFCASSESSGGAYEQYFGPGTRLTVT.

The V gene is TRBV10-3, the J gene TRBJ2-2; 7 nucleotides line up with TRBD1. The germline gives CDR1 ENHRY, CDR2 SYGVKD. The CDR3 has 13 residues. The J segment lost 4 bases and the V segment lost 6 bases, leaving 2 bases of the junction unmatched. The CDR3 region is CAISGQATGELFF. CDR3 nucleotide sequence: TGTGCCATCAGCGGACAGGCCACCGGGGAGCTGTTTTTT.

The V and J genes are TRBV6-5 and TRBJ2-3; 10 bases map to TRBD1. The trim removed 5 bases at V and 1 base at J, leaving 3 bases unmatched. CDR1 and CDR2 from the germline V gene are MNHEY and SVGAGI. The CDR3 totals 15 residues. The chain's CDR3 is CASSPGTGGTDTQYF. The CDR3 DNA reads TGTGCCAGCAGTCCCGGGACAGGGGGCACAGATACGCAGTATTTT.

V is TRBV6-1 and J is TRBJ1-2, with unresolved D. Trimming took off 5 bases at V and 2 bases at J, with 12 bases between the two ends. Germline V gives CDR1 MNHNS, CDR2 SASEGT. The CDR3 is 14 amino acids. CDR3 protein: CASSSWGGNYGYTF. The CDR3, as DNA: TGTGCCAGCAGTAGCTGGGGAGGGAACTATGGCTACACCTTC.

The chain carries TRBV7-2 and TRBJ2-7, with TRBD2 matching 7 bases. Losses at the gene ends were 5 bases for V and 4 bases for J; bases not matched to a gene: 11. From germline, CDR1 is SGHTA and CDR2 FQGNSA. This CDR3 contains 15 residues. CDR3 DNA: TGTGCCAGCAGCAGGGCGACGGGGACTATATACGAGCAGTACTTC. It yields the protein CASSRATGTIYEQYF.

The rearrangement joins TRBV6-5 to TRBJ2-2; D is perhaps TRBD2 (6 bases). This CDR3 region has 14 residues. Germline V gives CDR1 MNHEY, CDR2 SVGAGI. The ends were cut back, 8 bases at V and 4 bases at J, with 14 bases in the middle. This CDR3 reads CASRFSGLTGELFF. CDR3 nucleotides: TGTGCCAGCCGATTTAGCGGTCTCACCGGGGAGCTGTTTTTT.

The rearrangement uses TRBV27 and TRBJ1-2; D perhaps matches TRBD1 (5 bases). The germline gives CDR1 MNHEY, CDR2 SMNVEV (reference sequence). The V gene lost 2 bases and the J gene lost 4 bases, with 5 bases spanning the gap. The CDR3 is 12 amino acids. The chain's CDR3 is CASSLQGYGYTF. DNA for the CDR3: TGTGCCAGCAGTTTACAGGGCTATGGCTACACCTTC.

The chain joins TRBV6-6 to TRBJ2-5; TRBD2 agrees at 8 bases. Trimming removed 6 bases from V and 5 bases from J; junction bases left unmatched: 2. The CDR3 has 12 amino acids. Germline loops: CDR1 MNHNY, CDR2 SVGAGI (reference sequence). This CDR3 is CASSRLAETQYF. The CDR3 bases are TGTGCCAGCAGCCGACTAGCGGAGACCCAGTACTTC.

Only a few counts were recorded for this clone. The chain has TRBV10-3 and TRBJ1-1; no reliable D call. The CDR3 is 13 amino acids. Germline V gene lookup returns CDR1 ENHRY and CDR2 SYGVKD. Trimming left V 3 bases short and J 8 bases short, with 13 bases between. The CDR3 bases are TGTGCCATCAGTGATCCCCCACGAGTGGAAGCTTTCTTT. It translates to CAISDPPRVEAFF.

The table lists this clone with a count of one. CDR3 sequence reads: CASSSSGAGAQETQYF. DNA for the CDR3: TGTGCCAGCAGCTCCTCAGGAGCGGGAGCACAAGAGACCCAGTACTTC. The chain recombines TRBV11-2 with TRBJ2-5; the match to TRBD2 covers 8 bases. Germline V gives CDR1 SGHAT, CDR2 FQNNGV. The CDR3 runs 16 residues. The junction had 9 bases not matched to a gene; V was cut back by 4 bases and J by 2 bases. Filled out from reference TRBV11-2 and TRBJ2-5, the complete variable domain reads EAGVAQSPRYKIIEKRQSVAFWCNPISGHATLYWYQQILGQGPKLLIQFQNNGVVDDSQLPKDRFSAERLKGVDSTLKIQPAKLEDSAVYLCASSSSGAGAQETQYFGPGTRLLVL.